Following are 15 T cell receptor beta chains from one sample sequenced in a study of OX40 agonist ivuxolimab in advanced cancers. Clones were read by immunoSEQ multiplex PCR, and TCRdb kept only the in-frame ones, dropping some. The sample has 55,000 to 70,000 clones, 65% to 90% seen once. Sequenced here: CD4+ or CD8+ T cells sorted from blood, sampled in a trial of the OX40 agonist ivuxolimab. Source of these receptors: an adult with an advanced solid tumor such as melanoma, head and neck, liver or kidney cancer.

The rearrangement links TRBV6-5 to TRBJ2-7; TRBD2 might be the D (6 bases). V dropped 10 bases and J dropped 0 bases, with 13 bases sitting between them. This CDR3 contains 13 residues. Per the germline V gene, CDR1 is MNHEY and CDR2 is SVGAGI. CDR3 residues: CAIPREFSYEQYF. CDR3 nucleotides: TGTGCCATCCCACGGGAGTTCTCCTACGAGCAGTACTTC.

In its sample, this clone was seen a few times. The V gene is TRBV5-6, the J gene TRBJ2-6, with 10 bases aligning to TRBD1. Losses at the gene ends were 4 bases for V and 1 base for J; bases not matched to a gene: 5. Germline CDR1 is SGHDT and CDR2 is YYEEEE. The CDR3 spans 17 residues. DNA for the CDR3: TGTGCCAGCAGCCGACAGGGGGCGTTTTCTGGGGCCAACGTCCTGACTTTC. It specifies CASSRQGAFSGANVLTF.

The chain has TRBV2 and TRBJ2-1; the D call may be TRBD1 or TRBD2 (5 bases each). Germline assignment: CDR1 SNHLY and CDR2 FYNNEI. There are 14 residues in the CDR3. V shed 8 bases and J shed 0 bases, with 11 bases lying between them. The CDR3 DNA reads as TGTGCCAGCCGGGCAGGGAGCTCCTACAATGAGCAGTTCTTC. Its protein is CASRAGSSYNEQFF.

The chain links TRBV18 to TRBJ2-2; TRBD2 might be the D (6 bases). V shed 1 base and J shed 6 bases, with 15 bases lying between them. CDR3 length equals 16 residues. Germline assignment: CDR1 KGHSH and CDR2 LQKENI. CDR3 nucleotide sequence: TGTGCCAGCTCACCACTGGAGGGGCCAAGGGCCGGGGAGCTGTTTTTT. This encodes CASSPLEGPRAGELFF.

This chain connects TRBV18 to TRBJ1-3; D gene ambiguous. The CDR3 length is 16 residues. V was pared by 3 bases and J by 0 bases, with 12 bases between. The germline V gene has CDR1 KGHSH and CDR2 LQKENI. DNA of the CDR3: TGTGCCAGCTCACCCCCGGGGAGGGCCTCTGGAAACACCATATATTTT. Its protein is CASSPPGRASGNTIYF.

The J gene is TRBJ1-5, the V gene TRBV28; 8 bases are shared with TRBD1. J was trimmed by 2 bases and V by 5 bases; bases with no gene match: 14. This CDR3 region has 18 residues. CDR1 and CDR2 from the germline V gene are MDHEN and SYDVKM. For the CDR3, the DNA is TGTGCCAGCAGTGCCGGGACAGGCCCCATATTGGGCAATCAGCCCCAGCATTTT. Protein sequence: CASSAGTGPILGNQPQHF.

The gene calls are TRBV2 and TRBJ1-5; possibly TRBD1 for D (5 bases). V lost 1 base and J lost 7, with 5 bases in between. CDR1 is SNHLY and CDR2 is FYNNEI in the germline V gene. This CDR3 has 12 amino acids. The CDR3 coding sequence is TGTGCCAGCAGTGAAGGGGGCCAGCCCCAGCATTTT. It codes for CASSEGGQPQHF.

The chain links TRBV5-4 to TRBJ1-1, with 8 bases lining up with TRBD1. The CDR3 spans 19 residues. Germline V lookup: CDR1 SGHNT, CDR2 YYREEE (reference sequence). V trimming: 3 bases; J trimming: 1 base; junction bases outside the gene matches: 17. CDR3 in amino acids: CASSSGGQGNPTRNTEAFF. The CDR3 bases are TGTGCCAGCAGCTCCGGCGGACAGGGCAACCCCACTAGGAACACTGAAGCTTTCTTT. The full variable domain, with the rest looked up from reference TRBV5-4 and TRBJ1-1, is ETGVTQSPTHLIKTRGQQVTLRCSSQSGHNTVSWYQQALGQGPQFIFQYYREEENGRGNFPPRFSGLQFPNYSSELNVNALELDDSALYLCASSSGGQGNPTRNTEAFFGQGTRLTVV.

CDR3 DNA: TGTGCCATCAGTGGGGGGGATAAGACTGAAGCTTTCTTT. It encodes CAISGGDKTEAFF. The genes are TRBV10-3 and TRBJ1-1, with D possibly TRBD1 on 5 matching bases. CDR3 length equals 13 residues. Germline lookup yields CDR1 ENHRY and CDR2 SYGVKD. Trimming stripped 4 bases from V and 5 bases from J, with 11 bases between.

This CDR3 reads CASIEAPGQETQYF. CDR3 DNA: TGTGCCAGCATAGAGGCCCCTGGCCAAGAGACCCAGTACTTC. The chain couples TRBV28 to TRBJ2-5; D is unclear. CDR1 MDHEN and CDR2 SYDVKM come from the germline V gene. The CDR3 spans 14 residues. With 7 bases removed from V and 1 base from J, the gap between germline ends came to 13 bases.

This chain connects TRBV6-1 to TRBJ2-5, with D maybe TRBD2 (6 bases). Trimming removed 2 bases from V and 9 bases from J, with 16 bases in between. Germline lookup yields CDR1 MNHNS and CDR2 SASEGT. This CDR3 contains 14 residues. In nucleotides, the CDR3 is TGTGCCAGCAGTGAATCGGGGCGGCGGGGCGCCCAGTACTTC. Translated, it gives CASSESGRRGAQYF.

V gene TRBV6-5 combines with J gene TRBJ1-4; possible D gene TRBD1, 6 bases. The CDR3 length is 15 residues. V lost 2 bases, J lost 7 bases, and 14 bases lay in between. In germline, CDR1 is MNHEY, CDR2 SVGAGI. CDR3 sequence (DNA): TGTGCCAGCAGTTACGGAGGACAGATCGGTGAAAAACTGTTTTTT. Its protein is CASSYGGQIGEKLFF.

The rearrangement links TRBV6-1 to TRBJ2-7, with TRBD1 matching over 7 bases. V dropped 6 bases and J dropped 3; count of bases not matched to a gene: 5. The CDR3 contains 13 residues. Germline V CDR1 and CDR2: MNHNS, SASEGT. This CDR3 reads CASRTGTNYEQYF. The CDR3 nucleotides are TGTGCCAGCAGGACAGGGACGAACTACGAGCAGTACTTC.

This chain uses TRBV2 with TRBJ2-6; D gene uncertain. Germline assignment: CDR1 SNHLY and CDR2 FYNNEI. Trimming stripped 3 bases from V and 0 bases from J, with 9 bases between. The CDR3 consists of 16 residues. CDR3 sequence reads: CASSDVGGSGANVLTF. The DNA for the CDR3 is TGTGCCAGCAGTGATGTAGGTGGCTCTGGGGCCAACGTCCTGACTTTC.

V is TRBV18 and J is TRBJ2-2; the D is unclear. CDR1 and CDR2 from the germline V gene are KGHSH and LQKENI. The CDR3 is 13 amino acids. V dropped 2 bases and J dropped 6 bases, with 7 bases sitting between them. CDR3 amino acids: CASSPSRAGELFF. Written as DNA, the CDR3 is TGTGCCAGCTCACCATCAAGGGCCGGGGAGCTGTTTTTT.